These T cell receptor beta chains were read from a single sample in a study of T cell repertoires in cytomegalovirus infection. MiXCR was run by TCRdb on the reads, yielding one entry per CDR3 protein. This sample has about 600,000 distinct CDR3 sequences, with roughly 26% found just once. The source material was CD8+ T cells from PBMCs. The receptors shown here come from a human donor in good health (CMV status not recorded). Some clones in this sample may be carry-over from other donors' samples. CDR3s include the opening cysteine and the closing phenylalanine or tryptophan. D genes are given only for firm matches. Not all rows give a size; the values are once, few, many and, for expanded clones, a class.

j_call v_call clone_size d_call cdr3_aa cdr3_nt
TRBJ1-1 TRBV28 few - CASSSQGKRRNTEAFF TGTGCCAGCAGCAGCCAGGGAAAACGGAGGAACACTGAAGCTTTCTTT
TRBJ2-4 TRBV7-9 few - CASSFSSKNIQYF TGTGCCAGCAGCTTCTCGAGCAAAAACATTCAGTACTTC
TRBJ2-3 TRBV28 - TRBD2 CASRLGLARDTQYF TGTGCCAGCAGACTCGGACTAGCCAGGGATACGCAGTATTTT
TRBJ1-2 TRBV20-1 - - CSARSPDPWNYGYTF TGCAGTGCTAGATCCCCGGACCCCTGGAACTATGGCTACACCTTC
TRBJ2-4 TRBV20-1 - - CSARDRAGETKNIQYF TGCAGTGCTAGAGATAGGGCAGGGGAGACCAAAAACATTCAGTACTTC
TRBJ2-3 TRBV20-1 few - CSARRGGASLRTDTQYF TGCAGTGCTAGGAGGGGGGGGGCGTCACTCCGCACAGATACGCAGTATTTT
TRBJ2-3 TRBV10-3 - TRBD2 CAISAESGGSKGRDTQYF TGTGCCATCAGTGCGGAGAGCGGGGGGTCGAAAGGGAGAGATACGCAGTATTTT
TRBJ1-2 TRBV29-1 - TRBD1 CSVETGGTYGYTF TGCAGCGTTGAGACAGGGGGTACCTATGGCTACACCTTC
TRBJ1-2 TRBV20-1 few - CSAFLGGAYGYTF TGCAGTGCATTCTTAGGGGGGGCCTATGGCTACACCTTC
TRBJ2-5 TRBV6-2/TRBV6-3 - - CASSYSTPETQYF TGTGCCAGCAGTTACTCTACACCGGAGACCCAGTACTTC
TRBJ1-2 TRBV29-1 - TRBD1 CSVVDRSYGYTF TGCAGCGTCGTGGACAGGAGCTATGGCTACACCTTC
TRBJ2-5 TRBV5-4 - TRBD2 CASSFASGETQYF TGTGCCAGCAGCTTCGCTAGCGGCGAGACCCAGTACTTC
TRBJ2-7 TRBV2 - - CASSDSPTRQYF TGTGCCAGCAGTGATAGTCCCACACGGCAGTACTTC
TRBJ1-6 TRBV20-1 - - CSAREVLYSPLHF TGCAGTGCTAGAGAGGTCCTATATTCACCCCTCCACTTT
TRBJ1-1 TRBV6-6 - - CASSYLSGVDTEAFF TGTGCCAGCAGTTACTTATCCGGGGTGGACACTGAAGCTTTCTTT
TRBJ2-1 TRBV29-1 - - CSVQGRGLYNEQFF TGCAGCGTTCAAGGCAGGGGCCTCTACAATGAGCAGTTCTTC
TRBJ1-1 TRBV7-9 - - CASSLEGHGSTEAFF TGTGCCAGCAGCTTAGAGGGCCATGGTAGCACTGAAGCTTTCTTT
TRBJ1-2 TRBV14 few - CASSPYIDGYTF TGTGCCAGCAGCCCTTACATCGATGGCTACACCTTC
TRBJ2-5 TRBV12-3/TRBV12-4 few TRBD2 CASSTVAGGPVDETQYF TGTGCCAGCAGTACCGTAGCGGGGGGGCCAGTTGACGAGACCCAGTACTTC
TRBJ2-1 TRBV7-9 many - CASSAEISSYNEQFF TGTGCCAGCAGCGCGGAGATAAGCTCCTACAATGAGCAGTTCTTC
TRBJ1-6 TRBV2 - - CASSEFTYNSPLHF TGTGCCAGCAGTGAGTTCACCTATAATTCACCCCTCCACTTT
TRBJ2-3 TRBV28 many TRBD1 CASSARQGPTDTQYF TGTGCCAGCAGTGCGAGACAGGGACCCACAGATACGCAGTATTTT
TRBJ2-7 TRBV27 - - CASRSMGVAYEQYF TGTGCCAGCAGATCCATGGGGGTGGCGTACGAGCAGTACTTC
TRBJ2-1 TRBV6-2/TRBV6-3 many TRBD2 CASSYLGLAGGSSSYNEQFF TGTGCCAGCAGTTACCTAGGACTAGCGGGGGGTTCAAGCTCCTACAATGAGCAGTTCTTC
TRBJ1-1 TRBV7-6 many TRBD1 CASSSTGWEDTEAFF TGTGCCAGCAGTTCGACAGGGTGGGAGGACACTGAAGCTTTCTTT
TRBJ2-1 TRBV9 - TRBD2 CASTVDTGGLYNEQFF TGTGCCAGCACCGTAGATACGGGGGGACTATACAATGAGCAGTTCTTC
TRBJ2-5 TRBV6-5 - - CASSYSWVETQYF TGTGCCAGCAGTTACTCTTGGGTAGAGACCCAGTACTTC
TRBJ2-3 TRBV27 few - CASSELAPHYTDTQYF TGTGCCAGCAGTGAGCTAGCTCCCCACTACACAGATACGCAGTATTTT
TRBJ2-7 TRBV29-1 - - CSVLIYEQYF TGCAGCGTTTTAATTTACGAGCAGTACTTC
TRBJ2-2 TRBV28 many TRBD1 CASSPGQMNTGELFF TGTGCCAGCAGCCCGGGACAGATGAACACCGGGGAGCTGTTTTTT
TRBJ1-2 TRBV29-1 - - CSAEGHLNYGYTF TGCAGCGCCGAGGGACACCTCAACTATGGCTACACCTTC
TRBJ2-1 TRBV19 - - CASSIAGGLFNEQFF TGTGCCAGTAGTATAGCTGGAGGACTCTTCAATGAGCAGTTCTTC
TRBJ1-6 TRBV7-8 few TRBD1 CASSPPDRGGNSPLHF TGTGCCAGCAGCCCCCCGGACAGGGGAGGCAATTCACCCCTCCACTTT
TRBJ1-2 TRBV7-9 few TRBD1 CASSSGQVLTYGYTF TGTGCCAGCAGCTCCGGACAGGTTTTAACCTATGGCTACACCTTC
TRBJ1-1 TRBV20-1 - - CSAPGRMNTEAFF TGCAGTGCCCCGGGTCGGATGAACACTGAAGCTTTCTTT
TRBJ1-2 TRBV29-1 once TRBD1 CSVDPETGVNDYGYTF TGCAGCGTTGATCCTGAGACAGGGGTGAATGACTATGGCTACACCTTC
TRBJ1-1 TRBV6-5 - TRBD1 CASSQGTGGRKAFF TGTGCCAGCAGTCAAGGGACAGGCGGACGGAAAGCTTTCTTT
TRBJ1-2 TRBV14 few - CASSQRGHTLYGYTF TGTGCCAGCAGCCAGAGGGGACACACTCTCTATGGCTACACCTTC